The 2 T cell receptor beta chains presented below share a single source sample, sequenced in a study of regulatory T cells in long-lasting Graves disease. In building TCR beta libraries, iRepertoire HTBI primers were used together with Arm-PCR of CDR3 regions. TCRdb reprocessed the multiplex PCR reads with MiXCR, giving one entry per CDR3 protein. The sample lists hundreds of thousands of distinct CDR3 sequences, 15% to 20% occurring once. The time point here: newly diagnosed GD, antithyroid drugs for less than 3 months. PBMC-derived RNA was used for the TCR library. In addition, the sample was reused for a study of T cells in Graves' hyperthyroidism and ophthalmopathy.

This specimen consisted of peripheral blood mononuclear cells (PBMCs), obtained at new diagnosis, from a patient treated with antithyroid drugs. These receptor sequences come from a woman aged 35-65 years with Graves disease.

This clonotype came up once. The rearrangement uses TRBV5-5 and TRBJ1-2; D gene ambiguous. The CDR3 is 14 residues long. V shed 0 bases and J shed 6 bases, with 12 bases lying between them. Germline CDR1 is SGHKS and CDR2 is YYEKEE (reference sequence). The CDR3 spells CASSLGRMLDGYTF. CDR3 DNA: TGTGCCAGCAGCTTGGGTAGGATGCTAGATGGCTACACCTTC. Complete variable domain (other parts from reference TRBV5-5 and TRBJ1-2): DAGVTQSPTHLIKTRGQQVTLRCSPISGHKSVSWYQQVLGQGPQFIFQYYEKEERGRGNFPDRFSARQFPNYSSELNVNALLLGDSALYLCASSLGRMLDGYTFGSGTRLTVV.

This clonotype was observed a few times. The gene calls are TRBV27 and TRBJ2-3; 9 bases agree with TRBD2. The V gene end was trimmed by 8 bases and the J gene end by 2 bases; junction bases not matched to a gene: 8. Germline CDR1 is MNHEY and CDR2 is SMNVEV (reference sequence). The CDR3 is 15 amino acids. The CDR3 loop reads CASGERGDHTDTQYF. For the CDR3, the DNA is TGTGCCAGCGGTGAGCGGGGGGACCACACAGATACGCAGTATTTT.